This T cell receptor (beta chain) was sequenced during a study of control samples from healthy donors and cancer patients. The germline gives CDR1 MNHEY, CDR2 SVGAGI. The CDR3 has 13 residues. The V end was cut by 4 bases, the J end by 9 bases, with 13 bases between. Profiled with immunoSEQ multiplex PCR; TCRdb holds only in-frame clones, not every one. The sample contains about 170,000 clones, around 92% of which appear only once. This TCR was recovered from a woman in her 40s in good health. The V gene is TRBV6-5, the J gene TRBJ2-1; D is ambiguous. The material sequenced was blood. CDR3 in DNA: TGTGCCAGCAGTTCGGTACTTCAGGCTGAGCAGTTCTTC. Translated: CASSSVLQAEQFF.